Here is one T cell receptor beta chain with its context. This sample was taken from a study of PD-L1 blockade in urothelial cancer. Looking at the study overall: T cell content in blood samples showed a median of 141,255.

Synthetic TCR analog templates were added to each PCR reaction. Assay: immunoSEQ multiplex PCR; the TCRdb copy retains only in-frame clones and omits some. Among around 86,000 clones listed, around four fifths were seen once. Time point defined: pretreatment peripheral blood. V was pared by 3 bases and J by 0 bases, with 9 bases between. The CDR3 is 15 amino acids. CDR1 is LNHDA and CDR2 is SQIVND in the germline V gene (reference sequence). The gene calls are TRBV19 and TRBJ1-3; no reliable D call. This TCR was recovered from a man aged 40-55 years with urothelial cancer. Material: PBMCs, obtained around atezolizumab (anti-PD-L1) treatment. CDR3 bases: TGTGCCAGTAGTATTTACGGGGACTCTGGAAACACCATATATTTT. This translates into CASSIYGDSGNTIYF.